Presented here are 28 T cell receptor beta chains from one specimen sequenced in a study of cytomegalovirus exposure and HLA in healthy donors. Primers: 60 Vbeta forward and 13 Jbeta reverse. The assay was immunoSEQ multiplex PCR, and TCRdb's table has in-frame clones only and misses some. Of around 50,000 clones listed, around 83% are singletons. The material sequenced was PBMCs. These receptors were obtained from a man in his forties in good health and CMV-seronegative.

This clone was seen a single time. CDR3 sequence (DNA): TGTGCCAGCAGACCTAACACAGGGGGCGTAGGTGCAGATACGCAGTATTTT. It translates to CASRPNTGGVGADTQYF. The chain joins TRBV27 to TRBJ2-3; 9 bases fit TRBD1. This CDR3 spans 17 amino acids. V lost 6 bases, J lost 4 bases, and 14 bases stayed unmatched. From germline, CDR1 is MNHEY and CDR2 SMNVEV (reference sequence).

This chain links TRBV5-1 with TRBJ2-5, with D perhaps TRBD1 (6 bases). The length of the CDR3 is 14 residues. V was clipped by 0 bases and J by 4 bases, with 10 bases between them. Germline assignment: CDR1 SGHRS and CDR2 YFSETQ. The CDR3 region is CASSLEVGAETQYF. CDR3 bases: TGCGCCAGCAGCTTGGAGGTGGGGGCAGAGACCCAGTACTTC.

This clone was recorded once. The V gene is TRBV4-1, the J gene TRBJ1-5; D remains unclear. Germline V gene sequence: CDR1 MGHRA, CDR2 YSYEKL. CDR3 length: 14 residues. V shed 1 base and J shed 6 bases, with 10 bases lying between them. Here the CDR3 reads CASSQVVVSQPQHF. For the CDR3, the DNA is TGCGCCAGCAGCCAAGTGGTTGTCAGTCAGCCCCAGCATTTT.

This clone has a single count. This chain joins TRBV2 and TRBJ2-5, with D possibly TRBD2 on 6 matching bases. Between the trimmed V and J ends, which lost 3 bases and 2 bases, there was a span of 16 bases. The CDR3 contains 16 residues. Per the germline V gene, CDR1 is SNHLY and CDR2 is FYNNEI. The CDR3 DNA sequence: TGTGCCAGCAGTGATTTCGTCCGCGGGGTACAAGAGACCCAGTACTTC. Its translation is CASSDFVRGVQETQYF.

This clone was seen only once. The chain has TRBV2 and TRBJ1-6; D is possibly TRBD1 (5 bases). This CDR3 region has 18 residues. From germline, CDR1 is SNHLY and CDR2 FYNNEI. Trimming pared 4 bases from V and 8 bases from J, leaving 24 bases between. In DNA form, the CDR3 reads TGTGCCAGCAGTGGAGCGAGTGGGGCCAGAATAGGTGATTCACCCCTCCACTTT. Residues: CASSGASGARIGDSPLHF.

This chain uses TRBV27 with TRBJ1-5, with 9 bases identical to TRBD1. CDR3 length: 16 amino acids. After removal of 5 bases from V and 1 base from J, the junction contained 6 bases not matched to a gene. Germline V lookup: CDR1 MNHEY, CDR2 SMNVEV (reference sequence). CDR3 sequence: CASSPRGQGSNQPQHF. The CDR3 nucleotides read TGTGCCAGCAGTCCGAGGGGACAGGGAAGCAATCAGCCCCAGCATTTT.

V gene TRBV9 combines with J gene TRBJ2-1; 7 bases match TRBD1. Germline V CDR1 and CDR2: SGDLS, YYNGEE. With V trimmed by 5 bases and J by 15 bases, 8 bases remained unmatched. CDR3 length: 11 amino acids. CDR3 in DNA: TGTGCCAGCAGTCAGGGGGACCATAGGTTCTTC. Its translation: CASSQGDHRFF.

This chain joins TRBV6-6 and TRBJ2-7; perhaps TRBD1 as D (6 bases). The germline V and J ends were trimmed by 9 bases and 4 bases, with 16 bases remaining between them. This CDR3 has 13 residues. Germline CDR1 is MNHNY and CDR2 is SVGAGI (reference sequence). The CDR3 DNA reads TGTGCCAGTGCAGGGGCCGGAAATTACGAGCAGTACGTC. Translation: CASAGAGNYEQYV.

The chain combines TRBV7-2 with TRBJ1-6; 8 bases line up with TRBD1. The J segment lost 4 bases and the V segment lost 1 base, leaving 9 bases of the junction unmatched. The CDR3 loop spans 18 amino acids. Per germline, CDR1 SGHTA and CDR2 FQGNSA. CDR3 nucleotides: TGTGCCAGCAGCTTAGTAGGTGTGAGGACAGGGTATAATTCACCCCTCCACTTT. Encoded protein: CASSLVGVRTGYNSPLHF.

The CDR3 protein is CASSEGQGVYEQYF. CDR3 nucleotides: TGTGCCAGCAGTGAAGGGCAGGGTGTCTACGAGCAGTACTTC. The chain couples TRBV2 to TRBJ2-7; TRBD1 might be the D (5 bases). The V gene lost 1 base and the J gene lost 3 bases, with 10 bases spanning the gap. Per germline, CDR1 SNHLY and CDR2 FYNNEI. The CDR3 length is 14 residues.

V usage is TRBV29-1 and J usage is TRBJ2-7; D possibly corresponds to TRBD1 (6 bases). This CDR3 is 13 amino acids long. Trimming pared 7 bases from V and 3 bases from J, leaving 16 bases between. The germline gives CDR1 SQVTM, CDR2 ANQGSEA. The chain's CDR3 is CSARTATGYEQYF. In DNA, the CDR3 is TGCAGCGCCAGAACCGCGACAGGCTACGAGCAGTACTTC.

This clone was found once. V usage is TRBV30 and J usage is TRBJ1-2, with 7 bases matching TRBD1. This CDR3 has 13 amino acids. The germline V gene encodes CDR1 GTSNPN and CDR2 SVGIG (reference sequence). V trimming: 0 bases; J trimming: 6 bases; junction bases outside the gene matches: 4. CDR3 nucleotide sequence: TGTGCCTGGAGTGTAGGGACAGTAAATGGCTACACCTTC. This translates into CAWSVGTVNGYTF.

The chain joins TRBV6-1 to TRBJ2-1; tentatively, D is TRBD2 (6 bases). V was pared by 1 base and J by 4 bases, with 8 bases between. Per germline, CDR1 MNHNS and CDR2 SASEGT. The CDR3 sequence is 14 residues long. CDR3 sequence reads: CASSEGGAYNEQFF. CDR3 nucleotides: TGTGCCAGCAGTGAAGGCGGGGCGTACAATGAGCAGTTCTTC.

This clone was recorded once. The chain carries TRBV4-1 and TRBJ1-4; 7 bases align to TRBD1. This CDR3 region has 16 residues. The V gene's germline CDR1 is MGHRA and CDR2 YSYEKL. Losses at the gene ends were 3 bases for V and 4 bases for J; bases not matched to a gene: 8. CDR3: CASSQEGDSGNEKLFF. CDR3 nucleotides: TGCGCCAGCAGCCAGGAGGGGGACAGCGGTAATGAAAAACTGTTTTTT.

This rearrangement joins TRBV14 to TRBJ2-3, with 8 bases matching TRBD2. Germline CDR1 reads SGHDN; CDR2 reads FVKESK. This CDR3 region has 15 residues. Germline trimming cut 1 base from V and 4 bases from J; bases unmatched to any gene: 4. This chain's CDR3 is CASSQVRGGADTQYF. CDR3 DNA: TGTGCCAGCAGCCAAGTCCGGGGGGGGGCAGATACGCAGTATTTT.

The rearrangement uses TRBV9 and TRBJ2-2, with 7 bases lining up with TRBD1. Trimming took 4 bases from V and 1 from J; bases not matched to a gene: 4. There are 15 residues in the CDR3. Germline CDR1 SGDLS, CDR2 YYNGEE. This CDR3 is CASSPGGRNTGELFF. Written as DNA, the CDR3 is TGTGCCAGCAGCCCAGGGGGACGGAACACCGGGGAGCTGTTTTTT.

The rearrangement links TRBV25-1 to TRBJ1-2; the match to TRBD1 covers 7 bases. CDR3 length: 14 residues. Losses at the gene ends were 3 bases for V and 5 bases for J; bases not matched to a gene: 6. Looked up from germline, CDR1 is MGHDK and CDR2 is SYGVNS. The CDR3 loop reads CASSDTGVPYGYTF. The CDR3 DNA is TGTGCCAGCAGTGATACAGGGGTGCCTTATGGCTACACCTTC.

The count of this clone is one. The rearrangement joins TRBV7-9 to TRBJ2-1; D not resolved. There are 13 residues in the CDR3. Trimming pared 8 bases from V and 4 bases from J, leaving 12 bases between. Germline V lookup: CDR1 SEHNR, CDR2 FQNEAQ (reference sequence). The CDR3 bases are TGTGCCAGCCAGCAGGAAACATACAATGAGCAGTTCTTC. The encoded protein is CASQQETYNEQFF. The full variable domain, rest sourced from reference TRBV7-9 and TRBJ2-1, is DTGVSQNPRHKITKRGQNVTFRCDPISEHNRLYWYRQTLGQGPEFLTYFQNEAQLEKSRLLSDRFSAERPKGSFSTLEIQRTEQGDSAMYLCASQQETYNEQFFGPGTRLTVL.

This clone has a handful of counts. The V call is TRBV30, the J call TRBJ1-2; the D is unclear. The CDR3 is made up of 12 amino acids. CDR1 GTSNPN and CDR2 SVGIG come from the germline V gene (reference sequence). V lost 3 bases, J lost 2 bases, and 7 bases lay in between. The CDR3 DNA reads TGTGCCTGGAGCTCCAGGAACTATGGCTACACCTTC. Its protein product is CAWSSRNYGYTF.

The chain couples TRBV30 to TRBJ1-1; TRBD1 agrees at 8 bases. Germline V gives CDR1 GTSNPN, CDR2 SVGIG (reference sequence). V trimming: 4 bases; J trimming: 5 bases; junction bases outside the gene matches: 6. The CDR3 spans 13 residues. CDR3 bases: TGTGCCTGGACAGGGGGCTGGGGGACTGAAGCTTTCTTT. Residues: CAWTGGWGTEAFF.

The rearrangement links TRBV4-2 to TRBJ2-1; the match to TRBD2 covers 8 bases. Germline lookup yields CDR1 LGHNA and CDR2 YNFKEQ. V gave up 4 bases and J gave up 0 bases; unmatched junction bases: 11. The CDR3 totals 18 residues. The CDR3 loop reads CASSLGGGGGSSYNEQFF. The CDR3 nucleotides read TGTGCCAGCAGCCTCGGGGGGGGAGGGGGGAGCTCCTACAATGAGCAGTTCTTC.

V gene TRBV7-2 combines with J gene TRBJ1-1, with 9 bases fitting TRBD1. The trim removed 0 bases at V and 4 bases at J, leaving 9 bases unmatched. This CDR3 spans 17 amino acids. The germline V gene encodes CDR1 SGHTA and CDR2 FQGNSA. The CDR3 protein is CASSLAGTGLGFTEAFF. As DNA, the CDR3 is TGTGCCAGCAGCTTAGCCGGGACAGGGCTGGGGTTCACTGAAGCTTTCTTT. Complete variable domain (other parts from reference TRBV7-2 and TRBJ1-1): GAGVSQSPSNKVTEKGKDVELRCDPISGHTALYWYRQSLGQGLEFLIYFQGNSAPDKSGLPSDRFSAERTGGSVSTLTIQRTQQEDSAVYLCASSLAGTGLGFTEAFFGQGTRLTVV.

The CDR3 here is CASSLPQGGQFF. CDR3 coding DNA: TGTGCCAGCAGCTTGCCGCAGGGGGGGCAGTTCTTC. The V and J genes are TRBV7-9 and TRBJ2-1; a possible D gene is TRBD1 (7 bases). Trimming took 3 bases from V and 12 from J, leaving 12 bases between them. The CDR3 contains 12 residues. The V gene's germline CDR1 is SEHNR and CDR2 FQNEAQ (reference sequence).

The CDR3 nucleotides read TGCGCCAGCAGCTTGCGTGGGACAGGGTCTACTCCTGGGGCCTACGAGCAGTACTTC. Protein product: CASSLRGTGSTPGAYEQYF. The chain employs TRBV5-1 and TRBJ2-7, with 9 bases aligning to TRBD1. The CDR3 runs 19 residues. From germline, CDR1 is SGHRS and CDR2 YFSETQ. Trimming cost V 1 base and J 2 bases; bases outside gene matches: 16.

V and J are TRBV28 and TRBJ2-7; 8 bases are shared with TRBD1. Per germline, CDR1 MDHEN and CDR2 SYDVKM. The CDR3 extends over 16 amino acids. Unmatched junction bases numbered 14, after V lost 5 bases and J lost 5 bases. The CDR3 region is CASSRTNYRGKNEQYV. For the CDR3, the DNA is TGTGCCAGCAGTCGTACGAACTACAGGGGGAAGAACGAGCAGTACGTC.

The rearrangement joins TRBV5-4 to TRBJ2-5; 8 bases map to TRBD1. Losses at the gene ends were 2 bases for V and 2 bases for J; bases not matched to a gene: 11. CDR1 and CDR2 from the germline V gene are SGHNT and YYREEE (reference sequence). This CDR3 has 17 amino acids. In DNA form, the CDR3 reads TGTGCCAGCAGCTTTGGGGGGAGGACAGGGCAGCAAGAGACCCAGTACTTC. This gives the protein CASSFGGRTGQQETQYF.

This chain uses TRBV4-1 with TRBJ2-3, with 7 nucleotides matching TRBD2. Trimming at V came to 0 bases and at J to 6 bases, leaving 9 bases not matched to a gene. The germline V gene encodes CDR1 MGHRA and CDR2 YSYEKL. CDR3 length equals 16 residues. The CDR3 loop is CASSQEDGGTLDTQYF. Written as DNA, the CDR3 is TGCGCCAGCAGCCAAGAGGACGGGGGGACTTTGGATACGCAGTATTTT.

This sequence joins TRBV19 and TRBJ1-1, with D perhaps TRBD1 (5 bases). The CDR3 totals 13 residues. V dropped 5 bases and J dropped 5 bases, with 12 bases sitting between them. Germline V gives CDR1 LNHDA, CDR2 SQIVND (reference sequence). CDR3: CASSSGVATEAFF. The CDR3 DNA follows: TGTGCCAGTAGTTCGGGGGTAGCGACTGAAGCTTTCTTT.